This passage covers 12 T cell receptor beta chains from one sample sequenced in a study of T cells after posttransplantation cyclophosphamide. The data were produced by immunoSEQ multiplex PCR, yet TCRdb's version contains in-frame clones alone and is incomplete. Sampling found roughly 35,000 clones, none seen once. Sample: PBMCs. These receptors originate from a girl between 5 and 17 years old in good health, CMV-negative, and a related stem cell transplant donor.

This clone was detected a few times. The gene calls are TRBV11-3 and TRBJ2-1; 9 positions match TRBD1. CDR1 SGHNT and CDR2 YENEEA come from the germline V gene. V gave up 1 base and J gave up 8 bases; unmatched junction bases: 0. The CDR3 totals 13 residues. CDR3 in DNA: TGTGCCAGCAGCTTAGGACAGGGGGATGAGCAGTTCTTC. Amino acids: CASSLGQGDEQFF. Full variable domain (outside the CDR3, taken from reference TRBV11-3 and TRBJ2-1): EAGVVQSPRYKIIEKKQPVAFWCNPISGHNTLYWYLQNLGQGPELLIRYENEEAVDDSQLPKDRFSAERLKGVDSTLKIQPAELGDSAVYLCASSLGQGDEQFFGPGTRLTVL.

This clone was observed many times. The sample carries other DNA sequences with the same CDR3. CDR3 region: CAINRGRQETQYF. The CDR3 DNA sequence: TGTGCCATCAACAGGGGTCGTCAAGAGACCCAGTACTTC. The gene calls are TRBV10-3 and TRBJ2-5; 7 nucleotides align to TRBD1. This CDR3 has 13 residues. J lost 2 bases, V lost 7 bases, and 4 bases had no gene match. In germline, CDR1 is ENHRY, CDR2 SYGVKD.

This clone was detected many times. This CDR3 reads CASSLQGRALETQYF. The CDR3, as DNA: TGTGCCAGCAGTTTACAGGGGCGCGCTTTGGAGACCCAGTACTTC. This chain links TRBV28 with TRBJ2-5, with D tentatively TRBD1 (6 bases). Trimming removed 2 bases at V and 5 bases at J, with 15 bases between. CDR3 length equals 15 residues. Germline V gives CDR1 MDHEN, CDR2 SYDVKM.

This clone was found many times. This sequence joins TRBV28 and TRBJ1-5; D not certain. Germline-derived CDR1 and CDR2 are MDHEN and SYDVKM. Between the trimmed V and J ends, which lost 5 bases and 4 bases, there was a span of 6 bases. The length of the CDR3 is 12 residues. The chain's CDR3 is CASSVRNQPQHF. The CDR3, as DNA: TGTGCCAGCAGTGTCAGGAATCAGCCCCAGCATTTT.

This chain links TRBV7-9 with TRBJ2-5, with 9 bases fitting TRBD2. The germline V gene encodes CDR1 SEHNR and CDR2 FQNEAQ (reference sequence). With 5 bases clipped from V and 4 bases from J, the junction kept 5 bases outside the gene matches. The CDR3 spans 14 residues. CDR3 DNA sequence: TGTGCCAGCAGCCGAGCGGGGGGTGGAGAGACCCAGTACTTC. Amino acids: CASSRAGGGETQYF.

This clone was counted a few times. The rearrangement joins TRBV7-3 to TRBJ2-1; tentatively, D is TRBD2 (5 bases). The length of the CDR3 is 22 residues. The ends were cut back, 3 bases at V and 9 bases at J, with 39 bases in the middle. Per germline, CDR1 SGHTA and CDR2 FQGTGA. The CDR3 sequence: CASSFRPVEEATALAGYPEQFF. Written as DNA, the CDR3 is TGTGCCAGCAGCTTTAGGCCGGTCGAGGAGGCCACTGCGTTGGCGGGTTACCCTGAGCAGTTCTTC.

Many counts were recorded for this clone. The gene calls are TRBV30 and TRBJ1-5; D gene uncertain. CDR1 and CDR2 from the germline V gene are GTSNPN and SVGIG (reference sequence). Trimming removed 2 bases from V and 0 bases from J, with 17 bases in between. The CDR3 contains 17 residues. The CDR3 spells CAWSSGRGVNSNQPQHF. The CDR3 DNA is TGTGCCTGGAGTTCCGGGAGAGGAGTAAATAGCAATCAGCCCCAGCATTTT.

The CDR3 sequence is CASRSLVYSGEQFF. The CDR3 DNA reads as TGTGCCAGTCGGTCGCTAGTTTATAGTGGTGAGCAGTTCTTC. The rearrangement joins TRBV19 to TRBJ2-1; D unclear. V gave up 8 bases and J gave up 9 bases, with 20 bases separating them. CDR3 length: 14 residues. Germline values: CDR1 LNHDA, CDR2 SQIVND (reference sequence).

V gene TRBV7-9 combines with J gene TRBJ2-5, with 9 bases lining up with TRBD1. The CDR3 is 15 residues long. The germline V gene encodes CDR1 SEHNR and CDR2 FQNEAQ (reference sequence). Losses at the gene ends were 5 bases for V and 0 bases for J; bases not matched to a gene: 4. The CDR3 loop is CASSQDRGDQETQYF. CDR3 in DNA: TGTGCCAGCAGCCAGGACAGGGGAGACCAAGAGACCCAGTACTTC.

This clone was counted at least ten times. This chain links TRBV9 with TRBJ2-7, with D maybe TRBD1 (6 bases). The CDR3 spans 14 residues. Trimming pared 4 bases from V and 2 bases from J, leaving 13 bases between. Germline assignment: CDR1 SGDLS and CDR2 YYNGEE. This chain's CDR3 is CASSLSDSTYEQYF. The CDR3, as DNA: TGTGCCAGCAGCCTCTCGGACAGTACCTACGAGCAGTACTTC.

There are many counts of this clone. DNA for the CDR3: TGTGCCAGCAGTTTGGCCAGTAAAGCTTTCTTT. Protein product: CASSLASKAFF. The gene calls are TRBV28 and TRBJ1-1; D is unresolved. Trimming took off 3 bases at V and 9 bases at J, with 8 bases between the two ends. The CDR3 covers 11 residues. Germline V lookup: CDR1 MDHEN, CDR2 SYDVKM.

This clone was observed at least ten times. This rearrangement joins TRBV6-5 to TRBJ2-5; unclear D gene. Germline assignment: CDR1 MNHEY and CDR2 SVGAGI. The CDR3 length is 14 residues. With 5 bases removed from V and 2 bases from J, the gap between germline ends came to 12 bases. The CDR3 region has the DNA TGTGCCAGCAGTGACACGGTCCATCAAGAGACCCAGTACTTC. Residues: CASSDTVHQETQYF.